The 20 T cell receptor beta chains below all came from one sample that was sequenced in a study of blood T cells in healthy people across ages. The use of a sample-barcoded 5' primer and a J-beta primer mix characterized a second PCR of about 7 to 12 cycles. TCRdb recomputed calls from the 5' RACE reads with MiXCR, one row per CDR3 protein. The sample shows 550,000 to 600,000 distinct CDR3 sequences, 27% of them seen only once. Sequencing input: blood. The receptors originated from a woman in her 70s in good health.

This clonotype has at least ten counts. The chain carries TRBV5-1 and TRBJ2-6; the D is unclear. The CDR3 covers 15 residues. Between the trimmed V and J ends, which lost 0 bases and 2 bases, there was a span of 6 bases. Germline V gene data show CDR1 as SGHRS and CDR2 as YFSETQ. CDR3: CASSLGVPGANVLTF. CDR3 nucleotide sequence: TGCGCCAGCAGCTTGGGTGTTCCTGGGGCCAACGTCCTGACTTTC.

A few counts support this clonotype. The CDR3 protein is CASSPSVGQGPYGYTF. In nucleotides, the CDR3 is TGTGCCAGCTCACCTTCGGTGGGACAGGGACCATATGGCTACACCTTC. The J gene is TRBJ1-2, the V gene TRBV18; 9 nucleotides align to TRBD1. V shed 3 bases and J 5 bases; nucleotides not matched to a gene: 10. This CDR3 contains 16 residues. Germline CDR1 KGHSH, CDR2 LQKENI.

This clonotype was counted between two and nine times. CDR3 amino acids: CATTGGGSHGSYNEQFF. Written as DNA, the CDR3 is TGTGCCACCACAGGCGGGGGGTCTCACGGGTCCTACAATGAGCAGTTCTTC. The chain recombines TRBV24-1 with TRBJ2-1, with 8 bases matching TRBD2. From germline, CDR1 is KGHDR and CDR2 SFDVKD. CDR3 length: 17 amino acids. V lost 8 bases and J lost 1; bases outside the gene matches: 12.

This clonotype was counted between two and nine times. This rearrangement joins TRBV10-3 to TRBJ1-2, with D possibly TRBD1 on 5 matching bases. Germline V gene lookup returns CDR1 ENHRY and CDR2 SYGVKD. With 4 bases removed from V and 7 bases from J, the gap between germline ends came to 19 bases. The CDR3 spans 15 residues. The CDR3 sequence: CAISGSGLGVSGYTF. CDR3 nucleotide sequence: TGTGCCATCAGTGGGTCGGGACTGGGGGTGAGTGGCTACACCTTC.

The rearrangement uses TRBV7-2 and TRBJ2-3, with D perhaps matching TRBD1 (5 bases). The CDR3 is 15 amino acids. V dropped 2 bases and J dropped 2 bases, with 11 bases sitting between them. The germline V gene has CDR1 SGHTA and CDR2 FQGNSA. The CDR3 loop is CASSLIGDYTDTQYF. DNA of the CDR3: TGTGCCAGCAGCTTAATAGGGGATTACACAGATACGCAGTATTTT.

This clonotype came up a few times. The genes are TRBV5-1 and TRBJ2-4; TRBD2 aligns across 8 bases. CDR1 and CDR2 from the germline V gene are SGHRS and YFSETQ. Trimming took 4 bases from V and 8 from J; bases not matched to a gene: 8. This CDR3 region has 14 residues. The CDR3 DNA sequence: TGCGCCAGCAGCCCGGGGGGGACCCCCGACATTCAGTACTTC. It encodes CASSPGGTPDIQYF.

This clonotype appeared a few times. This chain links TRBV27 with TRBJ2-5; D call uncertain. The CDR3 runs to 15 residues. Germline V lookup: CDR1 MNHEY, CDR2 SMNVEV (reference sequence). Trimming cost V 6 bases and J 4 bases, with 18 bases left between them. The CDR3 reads CASRASRHPGETQYF. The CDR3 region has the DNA TGTGCCAGCAGGGCGTCGCGGCACCCGGGAGAGACCCAGTACTTC.

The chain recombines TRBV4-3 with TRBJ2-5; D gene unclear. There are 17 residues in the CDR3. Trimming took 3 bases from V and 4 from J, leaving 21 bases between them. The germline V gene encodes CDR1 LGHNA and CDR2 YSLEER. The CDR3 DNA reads TGCGCCAGCAGCCAGGAAATCGTCAGCGCCCGTACAGAGACCCAGTACTTC. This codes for CASSQEIVSARTETQYF.

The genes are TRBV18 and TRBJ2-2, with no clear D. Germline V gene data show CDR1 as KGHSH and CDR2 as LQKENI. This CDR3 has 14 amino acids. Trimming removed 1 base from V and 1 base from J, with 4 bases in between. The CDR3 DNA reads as TGTGCCAGCTCACCACGACAGAACACCGGGGAGCTGTTTTTT. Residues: CASSPRQNTGELFF.

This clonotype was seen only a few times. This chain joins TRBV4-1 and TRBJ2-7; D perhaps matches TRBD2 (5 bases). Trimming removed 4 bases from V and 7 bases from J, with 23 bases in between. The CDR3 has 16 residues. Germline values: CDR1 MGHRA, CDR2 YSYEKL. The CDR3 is CASSLRIERGKLEQYF. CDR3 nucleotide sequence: TGCGCCAGCAGCCTACGAATTGAGCGAGGGAAGTTGGAGCAGTACTTC.

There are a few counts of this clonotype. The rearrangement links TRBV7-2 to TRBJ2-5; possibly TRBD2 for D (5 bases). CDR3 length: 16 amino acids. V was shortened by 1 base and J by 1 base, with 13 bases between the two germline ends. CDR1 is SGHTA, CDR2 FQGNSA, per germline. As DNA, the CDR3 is TGTGCCAGCAGCTTAGGCGGGTTTACTATCCAAGAGACCCAGTACTTC. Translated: CASSLGGFTIQETQYF.

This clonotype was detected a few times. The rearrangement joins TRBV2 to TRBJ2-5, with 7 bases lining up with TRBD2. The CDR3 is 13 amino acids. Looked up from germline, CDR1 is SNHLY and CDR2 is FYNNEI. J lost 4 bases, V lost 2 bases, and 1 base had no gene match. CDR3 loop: CASSEWGGETQYF. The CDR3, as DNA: TGTGCCAGCAGTGAATGGGGGGGAGAGACCCAGTACTTC.

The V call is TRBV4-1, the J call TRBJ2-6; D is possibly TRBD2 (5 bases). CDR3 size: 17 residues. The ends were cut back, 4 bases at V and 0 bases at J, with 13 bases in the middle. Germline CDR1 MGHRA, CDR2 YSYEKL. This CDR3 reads CASSPSAGGSGANVLTF. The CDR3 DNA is TGCGCCAGCAGCCCAAGCGCAGGAGGCTCTGGGGCCAACGTCCTGACTTTC.

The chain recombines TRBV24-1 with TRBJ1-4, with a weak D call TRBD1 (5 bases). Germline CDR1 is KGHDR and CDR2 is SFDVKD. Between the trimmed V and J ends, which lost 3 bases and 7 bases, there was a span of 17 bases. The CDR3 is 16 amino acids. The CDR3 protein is CATSDAKPGLGEKLFF. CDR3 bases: TGTGCCACCAGTGATGCTAAACCGGGACTAGGTGAAAAACTGTTTTTT.

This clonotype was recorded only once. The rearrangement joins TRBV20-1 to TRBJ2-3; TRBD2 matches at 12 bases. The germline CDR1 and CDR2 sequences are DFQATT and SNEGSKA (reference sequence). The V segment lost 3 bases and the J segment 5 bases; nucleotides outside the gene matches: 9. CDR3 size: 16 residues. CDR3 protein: CSARDPSGGEGDTQYF. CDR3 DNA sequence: TGCAGTGCTAGGGACCCTAGCGGGGGGGAAGGAGATACGCAGTATTTT.

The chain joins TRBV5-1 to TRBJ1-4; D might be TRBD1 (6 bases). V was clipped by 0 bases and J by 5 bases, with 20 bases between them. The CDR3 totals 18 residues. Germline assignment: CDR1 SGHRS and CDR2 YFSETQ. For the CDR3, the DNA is TGCGCCAGCAGCTTGGTTTGGCATGCAGGGGAGGTAAATGAAAAACTGTTTTTT. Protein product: CASSLVWHAGEVNEKLFF. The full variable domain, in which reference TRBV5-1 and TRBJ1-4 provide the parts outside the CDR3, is KAGVTQTPRYLIKTRGQQVTLSCSPISGHRSVSWYQQTPGQGLQFLFEYFSETQRNKGNFPGRFSGRQFSNSRSEMNVSTLELGDSALYLCASSLVWHAGEVNEKLFFGSGTQLSVL.

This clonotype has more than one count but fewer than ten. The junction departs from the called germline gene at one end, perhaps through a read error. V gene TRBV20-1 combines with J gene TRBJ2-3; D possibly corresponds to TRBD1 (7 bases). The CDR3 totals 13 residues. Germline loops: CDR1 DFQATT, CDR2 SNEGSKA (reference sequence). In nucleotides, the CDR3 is TGCAGTGCTAGGGGACGCGGGACAGATACGCGGTATTTT. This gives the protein CSARGRGTDTRYF.

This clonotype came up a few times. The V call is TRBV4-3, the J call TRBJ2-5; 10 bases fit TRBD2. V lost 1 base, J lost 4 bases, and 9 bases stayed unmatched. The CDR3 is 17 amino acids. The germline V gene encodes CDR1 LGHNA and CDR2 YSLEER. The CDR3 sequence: CASSQGLAGVGLETQYF. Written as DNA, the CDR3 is TGCGCCAGCAGCCAAGGCCTAGCGGGGGTCGGGTTAGAGACCCAGTACTTC.

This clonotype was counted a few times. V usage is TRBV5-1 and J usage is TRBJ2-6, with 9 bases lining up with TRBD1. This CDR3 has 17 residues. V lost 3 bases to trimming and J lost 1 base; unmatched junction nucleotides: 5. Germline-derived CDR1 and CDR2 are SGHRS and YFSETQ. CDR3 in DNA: TGCGCCAGCAGCTCTACGGGACAGGGATCTGGGGCCAACGTCCTGACTTTC. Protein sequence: CASSSTGQGSGANVLTF.

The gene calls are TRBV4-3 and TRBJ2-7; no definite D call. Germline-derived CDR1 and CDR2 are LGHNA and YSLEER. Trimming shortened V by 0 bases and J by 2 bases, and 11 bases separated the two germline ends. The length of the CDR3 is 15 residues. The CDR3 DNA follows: TGCGCCAGCAGCCAAGAGATTGGAACACCCTACGAGCAGTACTTC. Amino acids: CASSQEIGTPYEQYF.